What follows describes a single T cell receptor (beta chain). Its target is unknown. A read error is likely, as this CDR3 ends without the conserved phenylalanine or tryptophan. The data were obtained in a study of multiple sclerosis patients with progressive multifocal leukoencephalopathy. Notes on the study in general: Most PML patients had lower entropy, suggesting less diverse TRB repertoires. Before and during natalizumab, the clones expanded at PML already existed.

The repertoire was sequenced with immunoSEQ multiplex PCR; TCRdb's copy has only in-frame clones and lacks some. The sample lists over 25,000 clones; just under 90% were seen once. Specified time point: 6 months of natalizumab therapy. T1 marks 6 months and T2 marks 12 months of natalizumab therapy. This receptor was identified in a human donor with multiple sclerosis. The material was PBMCs, obtained from a patient treated with natalizumab.

CDR3 loop: CASSLRTGEGGHGYTL. DNA of the CDR3: TGTGCCAGCAGCTTACGGACGGGAGAAGGAGGTCATGGCTACACCCTC. This sequence joins TRBV7-2 and TRBJ1-2; D is undetermined. The CDR3 contains 16 residues. V was cut by 2 bases and J by 6 bases, with 19 bases left in between. Germline CDR1 SGHTA, CDR2 FQGNSA.